The 25 T cell receptor beta chains below all came from one sample that was sequenced in a study of T cell responses to AZD1222 COVID-19 vaccine. Assay used: immunoSEQ multiplex PCR; TCRdb lists only in-frame clones, some missing. The sample has more than 85,000 clones; approximately 90% are singletons. The source material was peripheral blood, sampled on day 0 of AZD1222 vaccination. The receptors originated from an adult in good health.

The rearrangement links TRBV24-1 to TRBJ1-1; no firm D call. Trimming took 2 bases from V and 3 from J, leaving 12 bases between them. Germline-derived CDR1 and CDR2 are KGHDR and SFDVKD. This CDR3 region has 15 residues. This CDR3 is CATSDSKGMDTEAFF. The CDR3 region has the DNA TGTGCCACCAGTGATTCTAAAGGGATGGACACTGAAGCTTTCTTT.

This sequence joins TRBV7-7 and TRBJ2-7; D unresolved. This CDR3 spans 13 amino acids. CDR1 SSHAT and CDR2 FNYEAQ come from the germline V gene (reference sequence). Trimming cost V 0 bases and J 3 bases, with 6 bases left between them. The CDR3 protein is CASSLAPNYEQYF. CDR3 nucleotide sequence: TGTGCCAGCAGCTTAGCACCAAACTACGAGCAGTACTTC. Variable domain in full (rest from reference TRBV7-7 and TRBJ2-7): GAGVSQSPRYKVTKRGQDVTLRCDPISSHATLYWYQQALGQGPEFLTYFNYEAQPDKSGLPSDRFSAERPEGSISTLTIQRTEQRDSAMYRCASSLAPNYEQYFGPGTRLTVT.

This clone was counted once. V and J are TRBV18 and TRBJ1-2; D not certain. This CDR3 comprises 15 residues. Trimming took 2 bases from V and 4 from J, leaving 14 bases between them. CDR1 is KGHSH, CDR2 LQKENI, per germline. DNA for the CDR3: TGTGCCAGCTCACCAGGGCCCAGGTCCGGCTATGGCTACACCTTC. Protein: CASSPGPRSGYGYTF.

The chain employs TRBV5-5 and TRBJ2-5; D tentatively reads TRBD1 or TRBD2 (6 bases each). This CDR3 has 14 residues. The V gene lost 0 bases and the J gene lost 2 bases, with 8 bases spanning the gap. Germline-derived CDR1 and CDR2 are SGHKS and YYEKEE (reference sequence). The DNA of the CDR3 is TGTGCCAGCAGCTTGGGGAGGGGGCAAGAGACCCAGTACTTC. It is translated as CASSLGRGQETQYF.

V gene TRBV7-9 combines with J gene TRBJ2-3; 8 nucleotides agree with TRBD2. The CDR3 is 15 amino acids. V shed 6 bases, J shed 1 base, and the junction held 6 bases outside the gene matches. Germline V lookup: CDR1 SEHNR, CDR2 FQNEAQ (reference sequence). The CDR3 nucleotides read TGTGCCAGCAGTCCGAGCGGGAGCGGCACAGATACGCAGTATTTT. Amino acid sequence: CASSPSGSGTDTQYF. The full variable domain, with the rest looked up from reference TRBV7-9 and TRBJ2-3, is DTGVSQNPRHKITKRGQNVTFRCDPISEHNRLYWYRQTLGQGPEFLTYFQNEAQLEKSRLLSDRFSAERPKGSFSTLEIQRTEQGDSAMYLCASSPSGSGTDTQYFGPGTRLTVL.

The chain employs TRBV5-4 and TRBJ1-2; D is unresolved. The CDR3 runs to 14 residues. V lost 6 bases to trimming and J lost 7 bases, with 19 bases between them. Germline CDR1 is SGHNT and CDR2 is YYREEE (reference sequence). CDR3 in DNA: TGTGCCAGCACCAAAGGTCAGGCAGACCGTGGCTACACCTTC. This translates into CASTKGQADRGYTF.

This clone was counted only a few times. The rearrangement joins TRBV4-2 to TRBJ2-1; D gene ambiguous. Germline V lookup: CDR1 LGHNA, CDR2 YNFKEQ. V lost 0 bases and J 7 bases, leaving 19 bases between the germline ends. This CDR3 is built from 17 residues. The CDR3 region has the DNA TGTGCCAGCAGCCAAGAAAGTGGGCTATACTCCGGGAATGAGCAGTTCTTC. Residues: CASSQESGLYSGNEQFF.

In this sample, this clone turned up a few times. V usage is TRBV7-9 and J usage is TRBJ2-2, with D perhaps matching TRBD1 (6 bases). Germline CDR1 SEHNR, CDR2 FQNEAQ (reference sequence). The CDR3 runs 15 residues. Trimming shortened V by 1 base and J by 3 bases, and 9 bases separated the two germline ends. CDR3 amino acids: CASSLDRVDTGELFF. In DNA, the CDR3 is TGTGCCAGCAGCTTAGACAGGGTCGACACCGGGGAGCTGTTTTTT.

This chain's CDR3 is CASSQGTLLTQYF. DNA for the CDR3: TGTGCCAGCAGCCAAGGGACATTGCTGACCCAGTACTTC. The gene calls are TRBV16 and TRBJ2-5, with D tentatively TRBD1 (6 bases). Deletions cut 2 bases from V and 7 bases from J, with 11 bases between. The CDR3 spans 13 residues. Germline CDR1 reads KGHSY; CDR2 reads FQNENV.

J is TRBJ1-3 and V is TRBV19, with D possibly TRBD1 on 6 matching bases. The V end was cut by 6 bases, the J end by 4 bases, with 22 bases between. The CDR3 length is 17 residues. Germline loops: CDR1 LNHDA, CDR2 SQIVND (reference sequence). The CDR3 sequence: CASRSSGARAGGNTIYF. CDR3 DNA: TGTGCCAGTAGATCGTCAGGGGCCCGAGCGGGGGGAAACACCATATATTTT.

The rearrangement links TRBV19 to TRBJ1-1, with D unresolved. This CDR3 comprises 13 residues. Trimming removed 4 bases from V and 0 bases from J, with 6 bases in between. The germline V gene encodes CDR1 LNHDA and CDR2 SQIVND (reference sequence). CDR3 amino acids: CASSTIMNTEAFF. Here the CDR3 DNA reads TGTGCCAGTAGTACAATCATGAACACTGAAGCTTTCTTT. The full variable domain, with the rest looked up from reference TRBV19 and TRBJ1-1, is DGGITQSPKYLFRKEGQNVTLSCEQNLNHDAMYWYRQDPGQGLRLIYYSQIVNDFQKGDIAEGYSVSREKKESFPLTVTSAQKNPTAFYLCASSTIMNTEAFFGQGTRLTVV.

The chain is built from TRBV11-2 and TRBJ1-2; perhaps TRBD1 as D (5 bases). Germline CDR1 and CDR2: SGHAT and FQNNGV. Trimming pared 2 bases from V and 4 bases from J, leaving 17 bases between. The CDR3 totals 16 residues. The DNA for the CDR3 is TGTGCCAGCAGCTTAAATGGAGGTCCGGGGACCTATGGCTACACCTTC. Its protein product is CASSLNGGPGTYGYTF.

V and J are TRBV9 and TRBJ1-2; TRBD1 is a possible D gene (5 bases). V was shortened by 7 bases and J by 7 bases, with 14 bases between the two germline ends. The CDR3 totals 12 residues. Germline CDR1 and CDR2: SGDLS and YYNGEE. As DNA, the CDR3 is TGTGCCAGCTTCTCCTCGGGGGGTGGCTACACCTTC. It is translated as CASFSSGGGYTF.

This clone was observed once. This chain links TRBV27 with TRBJ2-5; 11 nucleotides match TRBD1. The CDR3 length is 16 residues. With 3 bases clipped from V and 4 bases from J, the junction kept 7 bases outside the gene matches. Germline V gene data show CDR1 as MNHEY and CDR2 as SMNVEV (reference sequence). The CDR3 DNA follows: TGTGCCAGCAGTTTCTCCGGACAGGGGGCAGGAGAGACCCAGTACTTC. It is translated as CASSFSGQGAGETQYF.

This rearrangement joins TRBV2 to TRBJ2-5; no clear D. The ends were cut back, 5 bases at V and 14 bases at J, with 9 bases in the middle. Germline V lookup: CDR1 SNHLY, CDR2 FYNNEI. The CDR3 has 9 residues. This chain's CDR3 is CASSPGSYF. The CDR3 DNA sequence: TGTGCCAGCAGTCCTGGATCCTACTTC.

The rearrangement uses TRBV5-1 and TRBJ1-6; D may be TRBD1 (5 bases). V was trimmed by 7 bases and J by 14 bases, leaving 22 bases between them. The CDR3 is 14 residues long. The germline V gene has CDR1 SGHRS and CDR2 YFSETQ. As DNA, the CDR3 is TGCGCCAGCTGCCCCGGGGGACCGGAGAAAACCCTCCACTTT. Encoded protein: CASCPGGPEKTLHF.

The CDR3 nucleotides read TGCAGTGCCTGGACGGCCGGGGGCTACACCTTC. Residues: CSAWTAGGYTF. The rearrangement joins TRBV20-1 to TRBJ1-2; D not resolved. Germline V lookup: CDR1 DFQATT, CDR2 SNEGSKA (reference sequence). Trimming removed 6 bases at V and 8 bases at J, with 13 bases between. The CDR3 consists of 11 residues.

J is TRBJ2-5 and V is TRBV5-1; D tentatively fits TRBD1 or TRBD2 (5 bases each). V lost 0 bases and J 5 bases, leaving 14 bases between the germline ends. The CDR3 length is 15 residues. Germline assignment: CDR1 SGHRS and CDR2 YFSETQ. For the CDR3, the DNA is TGCGCCAGCAGCTTGGGGGACCGGCAATGGGAGACCCAGTACTTC. Its translation: CASSLGDRQWETQYF.

The chain combines TRBV7-2 with TRBJ1-4, with D unresolved. The CDR3 is 14 residues long. Germline values: CDR1 SGHTA, CDR2 FQGNSA. The V end was cut by 5 bases, the J end by 0 bases, with 7 bases between. DNA of the CDR3: TGTGCCAGCAGCATCTATTCAACTAATGAAAAACTGTTTTTT. This sequence encodes CASSIYSTNEKLFF. Variable domain in full (rest from reference TRBV7-2 and TRBJ1-4): GAGVSQSPSNKVTEKGKDVELRCDPISGHTALYWYRQSLGQGLEFLIYFQGNSAPDKSGLPSDRFSAERTGGSVSTLTIQRTQQEDSAVYLCASSIYSTNEKLFFGSGTQLSVL.

This clone was counted a single time. The chain has TRBV28 and TRBJ1-5; 11 nucleotides line up with TRBD1. This CDR3 is built from 15 residues. Per the germline V gene, CDR1 is MDHEN and CDR2 is SYDVKM. V trimming: 4 bases; J trimming: 7 bases; junction bases outside the gene matches: 6. CDR3: CASSSGGTGGQPQHF. DNA of the CDR3: TGTGCCAGCAGTTCCGGTGGGACAGGGGGGCAGCCCCAGCATTTT.

This chain joins TRBV12-3 or TRBV12-4 and TRBJ1-1; D is unresolved. The CDR3 loop spans 10 amino acids. V lost 3 bases, J lost 7 bases, and 3 bases lay in between. Here the CDR3 DNA reads TGTGCCAGCAGTTTCAGTGAAGCTTTCTTT. It yields the protein CASSFSEAFF.

The chain is built from TRBV5-1 and TRBJ2-7; D is undetermined. V was clipped by 1 base and J by 0 bases, with 5 bases between them. Germline V lookup: CDR1 SGHRS, CDR2 YFSETQ. This CDR3 is 13 amino acids long. In nucleotides, the CDR3 is TGCGCCAGCAGCTTGTTCAGCTCCTACGAGCAGTACTTC. Encoded protein: CASSLFSSYEQYF.

V and J are TRBV18 and TRBJ1-5; D gene ambiguous. Trimming pared 2 bases from V and 0 bases from J, leaving 8 bases between. CDR1 and CDR2 (germline): KGHSH, LQKENI. The CDR3 extends over 15 amino acids. DNA of the CDR3: TGTGCCAGCTCACCAAAGGGATATAGCAATCAGCCCCAGCATTTT. Encoded protein: CASSPKGYSNQPQHF.

In this sample, this clone turned up once. Other DNA sequences in this specimen translate into the identical CDR3. The chain joins TRBV7-6 to TRBJ1-1; 7 nucleotides match TRBD1. CDR3 length: 14 residues. The V gene's germline CDR1 is SGHVS and CDR2 FNYEAQ. V dropped 1 base and J dropped 1; count of bases not matched to a gene: 0. The CDR3 spells CASSLGTGNTEAFF. DNA for the CDR3: TGTGCCAGCAGCTTAGGGACAGGGAACACTGAAGCTTTCTTT. Variable domain in full (rest from reference TRBV7-6 and TRBJ1-1): GAGVSQSPRYKVTKRGQDVALRCDPISGHVSLYWYRQALGQGPEFLTYFNYEAQQDKSGLPNDRFSAERPEGSISTLTIQRTEQRDSAMYRCASSLGTGNTEAFFGQGTRLTVV.

This clone has only a few counts. The rearrangement links TRBV19 to TRBJ1-4; a possible D gene is TRBD1 (5 bases). Germline V gives CDR1 LNHDA, CDR2 SQIVND (reference sequence). Trimming left V 6 bases short and J 1 base short, with 12 bases between. The CDR3 is made up of 15 amino acids. The CDR3 bases are TGTGCCAGTAGCCGCCGGCAGGGAACTAATGAAAAACTGTTTTTT. Encoded protein: CASSRRQGTNEKLFF.